This T cell receptor (beta chain) was identified during a study of graft-versus-host responses after intestinal transplantation. The wider study: Transplant recipients had multivisceral, liver-intestinal, or isolated intestinal grafts. Tacrolimus plus steroids were given to all recipients for about 3 years, preceded by anti-thymocyte globulin induction.

CDR3 length equals 14 residues. Germline V gives CDR1 MNHNY, CDR2 SVGAGI (reference sequence). The V gene end was trimmed by 4 bases and the J gene end by 9 bases; junction bases not matched to a gene: 10. Assay used: immunoSEQ multiplex PCR; TCRdb lists only in-frame clones, some missing. The sample gives over 100,000 clones, approximately 90% of which show up once; 0.2% to 0.25% is in the top ten. Points on this clone: What it binds is unknown.

Overall study results and limits: Graft-versus-host to host-versus-graft clonal ratios in allografts were high in patients with graft-donor T cell macrochimerism. Recipient marrow harbored GvH clones, some of which surfaced first in ileum or blood.

The source was unstimulated CD4+ T cells sorted from spleen or lymph node cells, collected before transplant. The rearrangement uses TRBV6-6 and TRBJ2-5; 8 positions match TRBD1. This TCR was sampled from a human donor who was the organ donor for an intestinal transplant. Written as DNA, the CDR3 is TGTGCCAGCAGTTCGAGGACAGGGAATGGGGCCCAGTACTTC. The encoded protein is CASSSRTGNGAQYF.